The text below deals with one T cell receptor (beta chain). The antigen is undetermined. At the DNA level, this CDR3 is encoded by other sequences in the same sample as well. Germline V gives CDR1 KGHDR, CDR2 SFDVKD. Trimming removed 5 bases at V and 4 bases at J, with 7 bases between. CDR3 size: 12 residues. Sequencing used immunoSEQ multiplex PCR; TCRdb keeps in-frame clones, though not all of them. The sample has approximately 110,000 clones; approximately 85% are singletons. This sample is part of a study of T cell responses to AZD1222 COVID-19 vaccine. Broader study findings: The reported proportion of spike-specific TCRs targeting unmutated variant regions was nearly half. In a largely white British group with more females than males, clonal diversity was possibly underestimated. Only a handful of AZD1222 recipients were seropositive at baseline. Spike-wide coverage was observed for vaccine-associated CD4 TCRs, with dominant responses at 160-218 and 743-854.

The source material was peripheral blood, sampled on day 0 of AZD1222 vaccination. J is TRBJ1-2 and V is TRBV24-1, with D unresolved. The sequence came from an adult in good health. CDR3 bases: TGTGCCACCAGTGGGCAAGGCTATGGCTACACCTTC. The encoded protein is CATSGQGYGYTF.